This paragraph reports one TCR beta chain. The antigen remains undetermined. This record belongs to a study of OX40 agonist ivuxolimab in advanced cancers. The table came from immunoSEQ multiplex PCR; TCRdb's copy has only in-frame clones and leaves some out. The sample yields about 140,000 clones, about 93% seen once. Trimming stripped 8 bases from V and 4 bases from J, with 6 bases between. The CDR3 sequence is 11 residues long. The germline V gene encodes CDR1 MNHEY and CDR2 SVGAGI. Study-wide results and limits: At doses 0.1 to 3.0 mg/kg, CD4+ and CD8+ clones expanded. More expanded clones were seen, on average, in CD8+ T cells than in CD4+.

Sequenced here: CD4+ or CD8+ T cells sorted from blood, sampled in a trial of the OX40 agonist ivuxolimab. The chain links TRBV6-5 to TRBJ1-3; no firm D call. This TCR derives from an adult with an advanced solid tumor such as melanoma, head and neck, liver or kidney cancer. The CDR3 DNA reads as TGTGCCAGCTCGGAAGGAAACACCATATATTTT. This sequence encodes CASSEGNTIYF.